This paragraph reports one T cell receptor (beta chain). This clonotype appeared a few times. It has no known antigen specificity. One base away there is no much larger clone; base qualities are not given. Ficoll-Paque density gradient centrifugation was the method used to isolate PBMCs. From its cysteine to its phenylalanine, the CDR3 spans 14 amino acids. The entry retains the CDR3 DNA only, 42 bases that are in frame from base 1. The germline ends are 14 bases apart after V is trimmed by 5 bases and J by 3 bases. Reading the germline V gene (reference sequence) gives CDR1 MNHNY and CDR2 SVGAGI. Sequencing instrument: Illumina NovaSeq 6000. TCRalpha and TCRbeta cDNA libraries were constructed by 5'RACE with constant-segment primers, with sample barcodes and unique molecular identifiers being introduced. Trizol reagent was used to extract RNA from every sample. Libraries were amplified in two PCR steps, with a second sample barcode and Illumina TruSeq adapters added in the second step. Sequencing of the libraries was done on an Illumina NovaSeq, producing 2 x 150 bp paired-end reads. As for the authors' bioinformatics: The reads were demultiplexed and collapsed into UMI-guided consensus sequences using migec v1.2.7. Using mixcr v2.1.11, the UMI consensuses were aligned to TRA and TRB V and J templates and assembled into clonotypes. A clonotype was counted as expanded or contracted only when both edgeR and NoisET called the clonotype significant, with the noise models trained on biological replicates. For edgeR calls, the cutoffs were a false discovery rate-adjusted p below 0.01 and a log2 fold-change threshold of 1. As an exploratory analysis of dynamics, max-normalized trajectories of the 1000 most abundant clonotypes were examined with PCA combined with hierarchical clustering. Separately sequenced CD4+ and CD8+ repertoires were used to assign the CD4 or CD8 phenotype of responding clones. TCRdb reran the public reads through fastp at Q25 and MiXCR, keeping productive beta chains. Here each entry gathers all rows of one CDR3 protein and keeps the most common genes and DNA. The V and J calls reflect TCRdb's pipeline rather than the authors' work. The sample has tens of thousands of distinct CDR3 sequences on record, approximately 15% of them singletons. The ten largest clones take up roughly 30% of the sample.

The data stem from a study of T-cell memory formation after mild COVID-19 (dated by TCRdb to the early 2020s). Regarding the study in general: TCR sequence clusters from the two donors were found to be largely donor specific. T-cell clones expanding and contracting after mild COVID-19 in a couple of donors were tracked by longitudinal TCRalpha and TCRbeta repertoire sequencing. The cohort was made up of two young adult volunteers, one female and one male, who were previously healthy.

Findings and caveats that apply to the study as a whole: The study included only two mild cases, and larger cohorts that include severe cases with pre-infection samples were judged to be necessary. Whether the second-wave clones peaking on day 37 were SARS-CoV-2 specific was not confirmed. Some responding clones were detected in pre-infection memory, which suggested that pre-existing cross-reactive memory T cells had joined the SARS-CoV-2 response. Clones contracting from day 15 to 85 had balanced CD4/CD8 phenotypes, while a second wave expanding from day 15 to 37 was biased towards CD4+. Contracting CD4+ clones turned up mainly in the CM and EM memory subsets, whereas EMRA was where CD8+ clones were enriched.

Rearrangement joined TRBV6-6 to TRBJ2-7; the D gene is possibly TRBD1 or TRBD2, with 7 bases matching each. The origin of this receptor is an adult woman who had mild COVID-19 (a few samples of this study predate the infection). The sample titles of this study are shuffled in the database, so cell type and time point are left out; the donor was told from shared clones. What was sequenced was PBMCs or a T cell subset sorted from them (not recorded which). The CDR3 region: CASSQTGEGYEQYF. The bases read TGTGCCAGCAGTCAAACAGGGGAGGGCTACGAGCAGTACTTC.